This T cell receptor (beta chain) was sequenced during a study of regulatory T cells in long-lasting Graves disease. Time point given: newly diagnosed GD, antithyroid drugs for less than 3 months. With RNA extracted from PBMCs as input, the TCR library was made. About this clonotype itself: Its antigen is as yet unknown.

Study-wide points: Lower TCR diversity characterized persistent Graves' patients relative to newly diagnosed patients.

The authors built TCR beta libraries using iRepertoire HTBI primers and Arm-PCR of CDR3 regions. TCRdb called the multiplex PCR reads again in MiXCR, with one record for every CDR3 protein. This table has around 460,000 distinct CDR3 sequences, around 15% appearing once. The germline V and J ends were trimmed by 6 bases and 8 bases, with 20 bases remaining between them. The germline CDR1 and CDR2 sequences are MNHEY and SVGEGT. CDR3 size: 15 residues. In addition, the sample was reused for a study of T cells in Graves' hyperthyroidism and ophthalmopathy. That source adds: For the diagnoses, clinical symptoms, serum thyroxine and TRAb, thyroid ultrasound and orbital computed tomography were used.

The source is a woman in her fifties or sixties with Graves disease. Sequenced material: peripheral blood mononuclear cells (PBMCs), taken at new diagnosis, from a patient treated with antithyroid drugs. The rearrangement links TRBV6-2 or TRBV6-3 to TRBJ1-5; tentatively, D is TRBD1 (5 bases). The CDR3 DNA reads TGTGCCAGCAGACAAACAGGACACATCCTTGAGCCCCAGCATTTT. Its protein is CASRQTGHILEPQHF.